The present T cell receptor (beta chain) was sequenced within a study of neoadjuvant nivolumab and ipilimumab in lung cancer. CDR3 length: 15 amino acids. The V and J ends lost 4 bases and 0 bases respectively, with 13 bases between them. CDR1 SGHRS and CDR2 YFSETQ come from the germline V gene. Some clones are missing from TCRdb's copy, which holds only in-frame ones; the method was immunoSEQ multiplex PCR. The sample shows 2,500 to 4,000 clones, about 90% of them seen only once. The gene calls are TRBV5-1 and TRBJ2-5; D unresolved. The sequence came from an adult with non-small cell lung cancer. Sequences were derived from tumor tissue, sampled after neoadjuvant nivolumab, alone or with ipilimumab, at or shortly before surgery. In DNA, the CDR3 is TGCGCCAGCAGCCCCCCGACCGGAAACCAAGAGACCCAGTACTTC. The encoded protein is CASSPPTGNQETQYF.